The entry below gives a single T cell receptor (beta chain) sequence along with its context. The antigen remains unidentified. TCRdb fed the 5' RACE reads into MiXCR, producing one record per CDR3 protein. The sample gives under 600,000 distinct CDR3 sequences, roughly 22% of which show up once; around 7.7% is in the top ten. This entry comes from a study of T-cell memory formation after mild COVID-19. For the study at large: Largely, the TCR clusters proved donor specific. Points from the study as a whole: Day 37-peaking second-wave clones had unconfirmed SARS-CoV-2 specificity. Clones shrinking between day 15 and 85 showed a balanced CD4/CD8 split, and those that grew later tilted toward CD4+.

This CDR3 has 16 residues. V shed 4 bases, J shed 6 bases, and the junction held 13 bases outside the gene matches. CDR1 and CDR2 (germline): SGHDT, YYEEEE. This TCR was recovered from an adult woman who had mild COVID-19 (a few samples of this study predate the infection). Cell type and time point are not known. The sample comprised PBMCs or a T cell subset sorted from them (not recorded which). This chain connects TRBV5-6 to TRBJ2-1; TRBD1 matches at 7 bases. CDR3 region: CASSPDWGQTLNEQFF. The CDR3 bases are TGTGCCAGCAGCCCGGACTGGGGACAGACGCTCAATGAGCAGTTCTTC.